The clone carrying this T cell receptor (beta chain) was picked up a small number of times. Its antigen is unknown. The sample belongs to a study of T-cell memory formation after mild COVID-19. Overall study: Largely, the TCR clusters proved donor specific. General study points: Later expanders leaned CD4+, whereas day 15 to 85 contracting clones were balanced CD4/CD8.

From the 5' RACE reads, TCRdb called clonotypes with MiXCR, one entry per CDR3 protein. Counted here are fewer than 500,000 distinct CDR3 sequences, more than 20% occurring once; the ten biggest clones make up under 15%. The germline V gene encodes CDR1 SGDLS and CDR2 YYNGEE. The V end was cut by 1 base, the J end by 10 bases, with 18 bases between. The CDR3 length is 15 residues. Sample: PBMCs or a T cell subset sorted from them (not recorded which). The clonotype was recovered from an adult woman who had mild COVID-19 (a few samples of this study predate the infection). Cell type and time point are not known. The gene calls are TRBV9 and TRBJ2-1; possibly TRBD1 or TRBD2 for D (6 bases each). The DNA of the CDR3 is TGTGCCAGCAGCGTAAATTCGGGGGCCTCATCGGAGCAGTTCTTC. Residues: CASSVNSGASSEQFF.